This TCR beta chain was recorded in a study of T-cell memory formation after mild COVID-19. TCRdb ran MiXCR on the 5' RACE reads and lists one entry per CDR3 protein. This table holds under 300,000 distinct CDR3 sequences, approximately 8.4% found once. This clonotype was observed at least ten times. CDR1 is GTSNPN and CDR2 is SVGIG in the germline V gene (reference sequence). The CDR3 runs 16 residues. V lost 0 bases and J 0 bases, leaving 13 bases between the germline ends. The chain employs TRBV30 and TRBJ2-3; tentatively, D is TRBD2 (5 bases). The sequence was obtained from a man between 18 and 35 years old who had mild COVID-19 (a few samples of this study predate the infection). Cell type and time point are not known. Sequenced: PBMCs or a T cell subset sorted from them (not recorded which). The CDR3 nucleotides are TGTGCCTGGAGTGTGGGCTGGACTGCTAGCACAGATACGCAGTATTTT. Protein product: CAWSVGWTASTDTQYF.